This TCR beta chain was captured by sequencing in a study of spatial heterogeneity in lung cancer. The wider study: Samples were obtained from about 72 donors, all untreated early-stage non-small cell lung cancer patients.

Time point: blood at routine non-recurrence follow-up after resection. Whole RNA was taken from tumor, nontumor lung or frozen PBMC; it was then sequenced unsorted. This clonotype was detected a few times. One entry per CDR3 protein results from TCRdb running MiXCR on the 5' RACE reads. There are 35,000 to 55,000 distinct CDR3 sequences in the sample; 12% occur only once, and roughly 32% lies in the top ten. V was trimmed by 6 bases and J by 2 bases, leaving 18 bases between them. This CDR3 has 16 residues. The sequence was obtained from a male donor with early-stage non-small cell lung cancer. Here the sequenced sample was PBMCs, taken at follow-up. The chain has TRBV12-3 or TRBV12-4 and TRBJ2-3, with D hard to call. The CDR3 spells CASSPTPPDLTDTQYF. The CDR3 DNA reads TGTGCCAGCAGCCCTACGCCTCCTGACCTCACAGATACGCAGTATTTT.